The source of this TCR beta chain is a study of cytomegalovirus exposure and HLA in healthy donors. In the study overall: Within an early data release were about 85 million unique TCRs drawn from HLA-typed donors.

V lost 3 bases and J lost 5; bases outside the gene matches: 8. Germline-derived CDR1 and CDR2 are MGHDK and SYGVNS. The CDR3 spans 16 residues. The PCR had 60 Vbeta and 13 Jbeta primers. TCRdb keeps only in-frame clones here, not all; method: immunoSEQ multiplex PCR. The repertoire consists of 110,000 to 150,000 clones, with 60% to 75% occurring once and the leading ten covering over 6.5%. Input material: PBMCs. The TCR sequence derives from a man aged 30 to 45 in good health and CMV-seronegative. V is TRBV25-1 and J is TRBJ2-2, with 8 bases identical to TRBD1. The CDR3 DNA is TGTGCCAGCAGTGACCCTCGGACAGGGCGGACCGGGGAGCTGTTTTTT. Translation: CASSDPRTGRTGELFF.